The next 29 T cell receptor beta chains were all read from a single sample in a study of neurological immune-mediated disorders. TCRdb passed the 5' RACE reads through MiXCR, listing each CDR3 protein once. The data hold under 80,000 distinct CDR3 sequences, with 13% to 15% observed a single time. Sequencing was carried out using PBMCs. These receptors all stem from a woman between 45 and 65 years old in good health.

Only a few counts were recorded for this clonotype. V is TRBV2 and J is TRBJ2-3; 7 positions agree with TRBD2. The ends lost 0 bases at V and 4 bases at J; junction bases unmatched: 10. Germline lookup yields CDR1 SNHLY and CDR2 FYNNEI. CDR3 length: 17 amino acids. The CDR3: CASSEAQALGRADTQYF. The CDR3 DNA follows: TGTGCCAGCAGTGAAGCGCAAGCTCTAGGGAGGGCAGATACGCAGTATTTT.

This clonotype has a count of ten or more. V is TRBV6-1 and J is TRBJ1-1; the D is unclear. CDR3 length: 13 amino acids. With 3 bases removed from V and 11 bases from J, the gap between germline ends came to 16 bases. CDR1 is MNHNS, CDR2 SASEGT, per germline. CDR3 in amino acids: CASSDFRGLGAFF. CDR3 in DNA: TGTGCCAGCAGTGACTTTCGCGGGCTGGGCGCTTTCTTT.

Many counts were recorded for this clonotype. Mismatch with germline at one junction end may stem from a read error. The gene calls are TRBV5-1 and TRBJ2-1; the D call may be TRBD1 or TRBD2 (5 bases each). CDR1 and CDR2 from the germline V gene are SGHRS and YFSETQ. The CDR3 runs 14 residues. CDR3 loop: CTSRAGNSYNEQFF. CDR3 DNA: TGCACCAGCAGGGCCGGGAATTCCTACAATGAGCAGTTCTTC. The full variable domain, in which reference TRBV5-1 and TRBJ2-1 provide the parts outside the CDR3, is KAGVTQTPRYLIKTRGQQVTLSCSPISGHRSVSWYQQTPGQGLQFLFEYFSETQRNKGNFPGRFSGRQFSNSRSEMNVSTLELGDSALYLCTSRAGNSYNEQFFGPGTRLTVL.

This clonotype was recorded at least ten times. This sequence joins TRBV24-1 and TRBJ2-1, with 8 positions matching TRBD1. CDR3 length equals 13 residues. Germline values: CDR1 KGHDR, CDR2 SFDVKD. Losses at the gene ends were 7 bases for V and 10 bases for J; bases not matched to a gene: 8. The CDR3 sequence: CATRDRVAEEQFF. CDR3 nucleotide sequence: TGTGCCACCAGGGACAGGGTGGCGGAAGAGCAGTTCTTC.

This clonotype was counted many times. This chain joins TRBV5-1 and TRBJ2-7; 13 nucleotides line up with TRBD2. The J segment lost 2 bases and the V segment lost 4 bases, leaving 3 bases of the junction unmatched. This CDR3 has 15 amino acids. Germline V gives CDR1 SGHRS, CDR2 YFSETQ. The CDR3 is CASSAGLAGAYEQYF. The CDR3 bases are TGCGCCAGCAGCGCCGGACTAGCGGGAGCCTACGAGCAGTACTTC.

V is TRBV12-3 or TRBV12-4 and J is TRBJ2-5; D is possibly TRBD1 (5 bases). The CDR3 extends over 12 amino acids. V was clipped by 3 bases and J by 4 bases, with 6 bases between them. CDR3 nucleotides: TGTGCCAGCAGTTTTAGGGGAGAGACCCAGTACTTC. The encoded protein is CASSFRGETQYF.

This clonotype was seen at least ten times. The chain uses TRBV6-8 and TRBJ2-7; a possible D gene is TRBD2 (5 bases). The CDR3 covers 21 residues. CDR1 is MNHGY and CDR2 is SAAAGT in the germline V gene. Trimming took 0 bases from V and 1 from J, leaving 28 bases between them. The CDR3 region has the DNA TGTGCCAGCAGTTACTCTTACCTCCGGGATCCGACCTTACAACTTTCCTACGAGCAGTACTTC. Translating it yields CASSYSYLRDPTLQLSYEQYF.

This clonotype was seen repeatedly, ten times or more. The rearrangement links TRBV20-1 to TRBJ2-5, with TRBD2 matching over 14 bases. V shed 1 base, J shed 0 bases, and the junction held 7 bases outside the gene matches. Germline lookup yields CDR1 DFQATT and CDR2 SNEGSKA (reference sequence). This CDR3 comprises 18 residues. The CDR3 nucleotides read TGCAGTGCTAGAGCGGGGGGACTAGCGGGAGTGTACCAAGAGACCCAGTACTTC. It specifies CSARAGGLAGVYQETQYF.

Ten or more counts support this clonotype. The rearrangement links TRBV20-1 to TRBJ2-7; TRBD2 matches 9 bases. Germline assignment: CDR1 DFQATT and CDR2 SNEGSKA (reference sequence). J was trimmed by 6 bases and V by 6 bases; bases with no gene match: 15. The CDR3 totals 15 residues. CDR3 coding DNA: TGCAGTGCCTCTCGGGCGGGAGGGCAAACCGGCGAGCAGTACTTC. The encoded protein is CSASRAGGQTGEQYF.

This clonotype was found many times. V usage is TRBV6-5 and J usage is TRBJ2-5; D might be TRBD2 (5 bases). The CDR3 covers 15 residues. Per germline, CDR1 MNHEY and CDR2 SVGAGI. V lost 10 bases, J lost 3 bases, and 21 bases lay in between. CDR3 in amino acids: CATRSASGDKETQYF. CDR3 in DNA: TGTGCCACGCGGTCCGCCAGCGGTGACAAAGAGACCCAGTACTTC.

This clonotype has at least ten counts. CDR3 bases: TGTGCCAGCAGTCTTGGACACTCTGGAAACACCATATATTTT. Amino acids: CASSLGHSGNTIYF. The chain employs TRBV3-1 and TRBJ1-3, with D possibly matching TRBD1 (5 bases). From germline, CDR1 is LGHDT and CDR2 YNNKEL (reference sequence). The V end was cut by 6 bases, the J end by 0 bases, with 9 bases between. The CDR3 totals 14 residues.

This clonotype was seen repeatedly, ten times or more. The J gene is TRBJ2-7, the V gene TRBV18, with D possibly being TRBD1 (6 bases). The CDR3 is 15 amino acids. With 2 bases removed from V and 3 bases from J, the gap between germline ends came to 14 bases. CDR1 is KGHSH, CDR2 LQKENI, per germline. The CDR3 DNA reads TGTGCCAGCTCACCAAATCAGGGGTCCAACTACGAGCAGTACTTC. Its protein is CASSPNQGSNYEQYF.

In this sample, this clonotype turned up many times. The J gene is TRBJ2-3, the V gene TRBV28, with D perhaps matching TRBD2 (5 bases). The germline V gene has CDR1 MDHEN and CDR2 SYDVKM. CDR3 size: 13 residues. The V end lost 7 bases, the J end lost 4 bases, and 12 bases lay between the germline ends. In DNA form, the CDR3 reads TGTGCCAGCAACCGAGACTACCCAGATACGCAGTATTTT. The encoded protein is CASNRDYPDTQYF.

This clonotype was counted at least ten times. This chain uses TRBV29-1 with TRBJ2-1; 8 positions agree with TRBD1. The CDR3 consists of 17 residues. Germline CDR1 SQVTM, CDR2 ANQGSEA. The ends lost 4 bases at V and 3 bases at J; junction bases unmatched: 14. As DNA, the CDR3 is TGCAGCGTTGCCCGTACAGGGGGTGGGGGATTCTACAATGAGCAGTTCTTC. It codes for CSVARTGGGGFYNEQFF.

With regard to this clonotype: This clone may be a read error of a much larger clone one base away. CDR3 protein: CANSLGVPGTASLNTEAFF. The CDR3 DNA sequence: TGCGCCAACAGCTTGGGCGTCCCCGGGACAGCCTCCTTAAACACTGAAGCTTTCTTT. The J gene is TRBJ1-1, the V gene TRBV5-1; 7 bases are shared with TRBD1. CDR1 and CDR2 from the germline V gene are SGHRS and YFSETQ. There are 19 residues in the CDR3. The whole variable domain, remainder taken from reference TRBV5-1 and TRBJ1-1, is KAGVTQTPRYLIKTRGQQVTLSCSPISGHRSVSWYQQTPGQGLQFLFEYFSETQRNKGNFPGRFSGRQFSNSRSEMNVSTLELGDSALYLCANSLGVPGTASLNTEAFFGQGTRLTVV.

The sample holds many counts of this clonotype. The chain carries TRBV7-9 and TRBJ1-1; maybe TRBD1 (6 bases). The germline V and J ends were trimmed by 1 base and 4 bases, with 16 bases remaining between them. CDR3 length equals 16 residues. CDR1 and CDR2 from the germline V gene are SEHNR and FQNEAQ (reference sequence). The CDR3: CASSLEWGRGITEAFF. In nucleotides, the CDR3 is TGTGCCAGCAGCTTAGAGTGGGGGCGTGGAATCACTGAAGCTTTCTTT.

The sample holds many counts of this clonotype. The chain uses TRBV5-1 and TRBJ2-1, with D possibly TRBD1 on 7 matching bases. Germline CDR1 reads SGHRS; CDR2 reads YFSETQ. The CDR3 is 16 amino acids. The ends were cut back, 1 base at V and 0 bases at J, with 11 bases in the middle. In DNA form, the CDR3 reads TGCGCCAGCAGCTTGCAGGGGGGCCTCTCCTACAATGAGCAGTTCTTC. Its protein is CASSLQGGLSYNEQFF.

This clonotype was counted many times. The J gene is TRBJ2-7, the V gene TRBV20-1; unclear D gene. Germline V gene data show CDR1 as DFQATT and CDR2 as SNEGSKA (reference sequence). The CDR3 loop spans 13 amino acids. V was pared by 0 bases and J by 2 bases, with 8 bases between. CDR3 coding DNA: TGCAGTGCTAGAGATCGTCAGACCTACGAGCAGTACTTC. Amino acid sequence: CSARDRQTYEQYF.

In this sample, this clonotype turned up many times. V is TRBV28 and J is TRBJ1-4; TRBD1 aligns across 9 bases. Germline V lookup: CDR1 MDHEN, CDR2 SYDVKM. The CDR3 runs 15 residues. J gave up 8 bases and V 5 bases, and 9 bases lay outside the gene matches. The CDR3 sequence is CASSLQQGAVEKLFF. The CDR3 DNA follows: TGTGCCAGCAGTCTTCAACAGGGGGCGGTGGAAAAACTGTTTTTT. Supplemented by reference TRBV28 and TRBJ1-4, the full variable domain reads DVKVTQSSRYLVKRTGEKVFLECVQDMDHENMFWYRQDPGLGLRLIYFSYDVKMKEKGDIPEGYSVSREKKERFSLILESASTNQTSMYLCASSLQQGAVEKLFFGSGTQLSVL.

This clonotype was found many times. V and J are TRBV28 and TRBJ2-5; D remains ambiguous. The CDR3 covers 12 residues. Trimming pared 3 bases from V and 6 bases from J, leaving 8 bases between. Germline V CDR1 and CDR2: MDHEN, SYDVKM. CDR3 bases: TGTGCCAGCAGTTTTCGTGAGAAGACCCAGTACTTC. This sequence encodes CASSFREKTQYF.

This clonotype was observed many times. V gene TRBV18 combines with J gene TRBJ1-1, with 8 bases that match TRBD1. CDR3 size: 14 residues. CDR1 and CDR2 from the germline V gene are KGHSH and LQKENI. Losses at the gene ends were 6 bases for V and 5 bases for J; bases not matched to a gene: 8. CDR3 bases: TGTGCCAGCTCCCTCAACAGGGGGACTACTGAAGCTTTCTTT. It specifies CASSLNRGTTEAFF.

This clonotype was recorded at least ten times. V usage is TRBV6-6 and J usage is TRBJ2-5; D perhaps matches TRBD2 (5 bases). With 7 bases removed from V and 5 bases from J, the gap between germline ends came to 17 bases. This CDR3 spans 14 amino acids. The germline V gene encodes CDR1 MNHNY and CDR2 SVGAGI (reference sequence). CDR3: CASTTRGSWETQYF. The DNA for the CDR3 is TGTGCCAGCACTACTCGGGGATCCTGGGAGACCCAGTACTTC.

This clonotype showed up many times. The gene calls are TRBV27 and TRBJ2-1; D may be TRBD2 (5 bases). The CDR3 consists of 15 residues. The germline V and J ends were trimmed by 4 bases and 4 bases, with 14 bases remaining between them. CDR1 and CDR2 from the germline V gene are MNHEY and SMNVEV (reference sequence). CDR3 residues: CASSSQRDIYNEQFF. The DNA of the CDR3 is TGTGCCAGCAGTTCCCAGAGGGATATATACAATGAGCAGTTCTTC.

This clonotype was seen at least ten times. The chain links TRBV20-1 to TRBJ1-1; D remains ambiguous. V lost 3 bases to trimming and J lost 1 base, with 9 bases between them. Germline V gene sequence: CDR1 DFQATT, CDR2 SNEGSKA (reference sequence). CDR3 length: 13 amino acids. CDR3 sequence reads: CSASFHPNTEAFF. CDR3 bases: TGCAGTGCTAGTTTTCACCCGAACACTGAAGCTTTCTTT.

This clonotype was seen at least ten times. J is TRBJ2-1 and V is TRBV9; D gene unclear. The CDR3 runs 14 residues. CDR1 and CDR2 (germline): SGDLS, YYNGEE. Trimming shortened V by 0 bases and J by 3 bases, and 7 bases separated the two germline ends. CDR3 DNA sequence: TGTGCCAGCAGCGTAGGCGATTACTACAATGAGCAGTTCTTC. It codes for CASSVGDYYNEQFF.

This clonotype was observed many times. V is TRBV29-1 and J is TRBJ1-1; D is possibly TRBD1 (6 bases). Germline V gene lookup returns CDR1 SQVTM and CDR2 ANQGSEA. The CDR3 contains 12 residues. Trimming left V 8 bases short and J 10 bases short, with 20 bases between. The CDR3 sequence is CSSLSGARGAFF. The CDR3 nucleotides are TGCAGCTCCTTGTCTGGGGCCAGGGGAGCTTTCTTT.

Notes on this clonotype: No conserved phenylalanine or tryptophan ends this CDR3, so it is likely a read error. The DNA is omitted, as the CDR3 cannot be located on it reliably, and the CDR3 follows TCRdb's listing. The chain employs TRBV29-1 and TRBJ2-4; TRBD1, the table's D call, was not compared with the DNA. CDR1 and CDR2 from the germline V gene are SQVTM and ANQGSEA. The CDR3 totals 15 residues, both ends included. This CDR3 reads CSSAGTPLAKNIQDL.

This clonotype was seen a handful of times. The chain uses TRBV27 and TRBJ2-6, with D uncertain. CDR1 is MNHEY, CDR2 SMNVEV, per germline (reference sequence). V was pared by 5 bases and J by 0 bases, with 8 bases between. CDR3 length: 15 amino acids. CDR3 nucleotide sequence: TGTGCCAGCAGTGATCGGAACTCTGGGGCCAACGTCCTGACTTTC. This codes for CASSDRNSGANVLTF.

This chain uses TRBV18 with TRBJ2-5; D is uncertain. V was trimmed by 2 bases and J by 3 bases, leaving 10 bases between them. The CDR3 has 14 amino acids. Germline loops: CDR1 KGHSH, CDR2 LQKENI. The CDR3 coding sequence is TGTGCCAGCTCACCAGTAGTGAGAGAAGAGACCCAGTACTTC. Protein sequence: CASSPVVREETQYF.